The source of this T cell receptor (beta chain) is a study of response to subunit inactivated influenza vaccine. A note on this clonotype: Its target is unknown.

Study findings and constraints: Each seasonal influenza vaccination recruits few new T cells, the authors suggested.

J lost 3 bases, V lost 7 bases, and 9 bases had no gene match. The CDR3 contains 16 residues. Germline CDR1 and CDR2: MNHEY and SVGEGT. In TCRdb, the RT-PCR reads were re-called with MiXCR into one record per CDR3 protein. This table has over 750,000 distinct CDR3 sequences, 21% appearing once. The sequences come from PBMCs from blood, collected more than 4 days after vaccination. The rearrangement joins TRBV6-2 or TRBV6-3 to TRBJ2-2, with TRBD1 matching 9 bases. This receptor was obtained from a man aged 45-65 years who received an inactivated influenza vaccine. The CDR3 DNA reads TGTGCCAGCACCCCTGAGGGACAGGGTTACACCGGGGAGCTGTTTTTT. This sequence encodes CASTPEGQGYTGELFF.